This T cell receptor (beta chain) emerged from a study of CD8 T cells in ankylosing spondylitis. Broader study findings: Reportedly, matched ankylosing spondylitis synovial fluid was significantly enriched for disease-linked clones. Within ankylosing spondylitis blood, a TCR beta motif made up of roughly eight highly homologous variants appeared to be characteristic. Disease-linked clones were found to be CD8+ and relatively rare in peripheral blood.

The table lists this clonotype with many counts. Its target is not known. Each TCR beta library was made by quantitative 5'-RACE that incorporated molecular barcodes. TCRdb itself ran the 5' RACE reads through MiXCR, one entry per CDR3 protein. The sample consists of around 25,000 distinct CDR3 sequences, around 2.5% of them appearing once. The V end was cut by 0 bases, the J end by 1 base, with 7 bases between. This CDR3 region has 15 residues. Germline V lookup: CDR1 SGDLS, CDR2 YYNGEE. V is TRBV9 and J is TRBJ2-2; D gene unclear. This TCR was sampled from a female donor with ankylosing spondylitis or in good health (not recorded which). Material: blood, either unsorted or a sorted T cell fraction (not recorded which). The DNA of the CDR3 is TGTGCCAGCAGCGTAGATCTGGGGAACACCGGGGAGCTGTTTTTT. Translated: CASSVDLGNTGELFF.